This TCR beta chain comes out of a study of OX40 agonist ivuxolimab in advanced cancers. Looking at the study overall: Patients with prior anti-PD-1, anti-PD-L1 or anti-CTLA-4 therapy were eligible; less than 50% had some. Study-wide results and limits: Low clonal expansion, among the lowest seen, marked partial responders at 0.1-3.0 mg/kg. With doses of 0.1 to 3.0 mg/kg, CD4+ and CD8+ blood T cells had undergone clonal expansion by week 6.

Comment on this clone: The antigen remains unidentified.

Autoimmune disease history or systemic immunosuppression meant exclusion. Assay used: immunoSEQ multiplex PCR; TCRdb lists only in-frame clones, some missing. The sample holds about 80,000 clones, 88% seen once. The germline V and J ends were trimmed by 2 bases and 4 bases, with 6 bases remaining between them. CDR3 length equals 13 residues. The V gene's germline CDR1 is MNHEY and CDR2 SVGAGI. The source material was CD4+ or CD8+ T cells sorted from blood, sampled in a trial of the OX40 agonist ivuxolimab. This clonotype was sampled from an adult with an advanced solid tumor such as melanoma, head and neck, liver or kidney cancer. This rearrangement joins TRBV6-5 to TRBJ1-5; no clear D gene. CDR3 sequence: CASSYRRNQPQHF. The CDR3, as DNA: TGTGCCAGCAGTTACCGGAGAAATCAGCCCCAGCATTTT.